A selection of T cell receptor beta chains follows, all from one sample in a study of monozygotic twins with inflammatory bowel disease. TCRdb reanalyzed the 5' RACE reads, giving one entry per CDR3 protein sequence and no DNA. The table for this sample gives around 99,000 distinct CDR3 sequences. Sequenced: blood. The receptors here all came from a human donor with ulcerative colitis or Crohn's disease, or a healthy co-twin of an affected twin (not recorded which). CDR3s include the opening cysteine and the closing phenylalanine or tryptophan.

v_gene	j_gene	CDR3aa
TRBV9	TRBJ2-3	CASSVAGTSGYTQYF
TRBV5-5	TRBJ2-1	CASSWRLAGGNEQFF
TRBV30	TRBJ2-1	CAWSTGRVYNEQFF
TRBV11-2	TRBJ2-1	CASSAWRAGNEQFF
TRBV5-1	TRBJ2-3	CASSLNPSTDTQYF
TRBV20-1	TRBJ1-4	CSARGALPLNEKLFF
TRBV20-1	TRBJ2-3	CSAGDPGTSGDTQYF
TRBV7-3	TRBJ2-7	CASSPRAGLYEQYF
TRBV12-3/TRBV12-4	TRBJ1-6	CASSRGSPLHF
TRBV7-9	TRBJ1-2	CASSLEGRADYGYTF
TRBV12-3/TRBV12-4	TRBJ2-7	CASGLGSGEQYF
TRBV18	TRBJ2-1	CASSPPFRLAGEFLRNEQFF
TRBV12-3/TRBV12-4	TRBJ2-3	CASRPSGTDTQYF
TRBV5-1	TRBJ2-5	CASSLDSTQETQYF
TRBV20-1	TRBJ2-2	CSARDRGTTGELFF
TRBV6-5	TRBJ1-6	CASRPRDTSPLHF
TRBV2	TRBJ2-5	CASSRDREYQETQYF
TRBV11-3	TRBJ2-7	CASSFRTSSYEQYF
TRBV5-1	TRBJ2-3	CASSLTRSDTDTQYF
TRBV25-1	TRBJ1-2	CASSEWTGDYDYGYTF
TRBV20-1	TRBJ2-4	CSAPGSLAKNIQYF
TRBV4-1	TRBJ2-2	CASSLGLASPGELFF